This paragraph covers one TCR beta chain sequence. Its antigen is not known. The data were taken from a study of neoadjuvant anti-PD-1 for oral cavity cancer. Study in general: Around day 43, patients without progression received a fourth nivolumab dose before surgery.

Data came from immunoSEQ multiplex PCR; TCRdb stores just in-frame clones and leaves some out. The data hold more than 30,000 clones, with more than 35% observed a single time. As to time point: after neoadjuvant nivolumab, at surgical resection. Patients had newly diagnosed, untreated stage II-IVA oral cavity squamous cell carcinoma. Study results and limitations: Higher pretreatment blood Treg/Th17 ratios correlated with higher pretreatment blood and lower post-treatment tumor TCRbeta clonality. Larger post-treatment preexisting tumor clones tracked with greater tumor shrinkage.

Trimming stripped 2 bases from V and 4 bases from J, with 14 bases between. CDR3 length equals 15 residues. Per the germline V gene, CDR1 is SEHNR and CDR2 is FQNEAQ (reference sequence). This sequence joins TRBV7-9 and TRBJ2-5; D might be TRBD1 or TRBD2, each matching 7 bases. This sequence originates from a person aged 40 to 85 with oral cavity squamous cell carcinoma. This specimen was tumor tissue, taken after nivolumab (anti-PD-1) treatment. In nucleotides, the CDR3 is TGTGCCAGCAGCTTACGGGAGGACAGGACAGAGACCCAGTACTTC. Its protein product is CASSLREDRTETQYF.